These T cell receptor beta chains were read from a single sample in a study of T cell responses to AZD1222 COVID-19 vaccine. Sequencing used immunoSEQ multiplex PCR; TCRdb keeps in-frame clones, though not all of them. The sample yields 150,000 to 200,000 clones, about 92% seen once. The starting material was peripheral blood, obtained 28 days after the second AZD1222 dose. Every receptor here comes from an adult who received the AZD1222 COVID-19 vaccine. Both conserved end residues are part of each CDR3. A D gene is named only where the DNA matches it firmly. Where a row states a size, it is once, few, many or the class of an expanded clone; other rows omit it.

v_gene	j_gene	abundance	d_gene	CDR3aa	CDR3nt
TRBV7-2	TRBJ2-2	NA	TRBD1	CASSLGDRDTGELFF	TGTGCCAGCAGCTTAGGGGACAGGGACACCGGGGAGCTGTTTTTT
TRBV5-1	TRBJ2-1	NA	TRBD2	CASSQTSGGFNEQFF	TGCGCCAGCAGCCAGACTAGCGGGGGGTTCAATGAGCAGTTCTTC
TRBV4-1	TRBJ1-6	NA	NA	CASSQDTAVSSYNSPLHF	TGCGCCAGCAGCCAAGATACGGCAGTGAGCTCCTATAATTCACCCCTCCACTTT
TRBV5-1	TRBJ1-3	NA	NA	CASSLRTDSGNTIYF	TGCGCCAGCAGCCTCCGGACAGACTCAGGAAACACCATATATTTT
TRBV5-6	TRBJ1-3	NA	NA	CASSQSRVLGNTIYF	TGTGCCAGCAGCCAGTCTCGGGTTTTAGGAAACACCATATATTTT
TRBV19	TRBJ2-2	NA	NA	CASSIRDMNTGELFF	TGTGCCAGTAGTATACGGGATATGAACACCGGGGAGCTGTTTTTT
TRBV19	TRBJ2-5	few	NA	CASSLQGPGETQYF	TGTGCCAGTAGTCTTCAAGGACCGGGTGAGACCCAGTACTTC
TRBV19	TRBJ1-6	NA	TRBD1	CASSIGQDNSPLHF	TGTGCCAGTAGTATTGGACAGGATAATTCACCCCTCCACTTT
TRBV28	TRBJ1-2	NA	TRBD1	CASSLADRGGYTF	TGTGCCAGCAGTTTAGCCGACAGGGGTGGCTACACCTTC
TRBV28	TRBJ1-2	NA	NA	CASSLLTEYGYTF	TGTGCCAGCAGTTTATTGACAGAGTATGGCTACACCTTC
TRBV28	TRBJ1-2	NA	NA	CASSSLVGYTF	TGTGCCAGCAGTTCTCTGGTGGGCTACACCTTC
TRBV5-1	TRBJ2-7	NA	NA	CASSLATGPYEQYF	TGCGCCAGCAGCCTAGCTACAGGCCCCTACGAGCAGTACTTC
TRBV30	TRBJ1-5	NA	NA	CAWSQGSNQPQHF	TGTGCCTGGAGTCAGGGCTCCAATCAGCCCCAGCATTTT
TRBV6-5	TRBJ1-4	NA	TRBD1	CASQGESNEKLFF	TGTGCCAGCCAGGGGGAGTCTAATGAAAAACTGTTTTTT
TRBV7-7	TRBJ1-6	NA	NA	CASSFYTYLGRVYNSPLHF	TGTGCTAGCAGCTTCTACACCTACCTGGGTAGGGTCTATAATTCACCCCTCCACTTT
TRBV19	TRBJ1-2	NA	NA	CASQAQDHYGYTF	TGTGCCAGTCAGGCACAGGATCACTATGGCTACACCTTC
TRBV24-1	TRBJ2-3	NA	NA	CATSDTPQQGLYTQYF	TGTGCCACCAGTGACACTCCGCAACAGGGTCTCTATACGCAGTATTTT
TRBV6-6	TRBJ1-6	NA	NA	CASSRATQSSYNSPLHF	TGTGCCAGCAGCCGAGCCACACAGAGCTCCTATAATTCACCCCTCCACTTT
TRBV7-2	TRBJ2-1	NA	NA	CASSSQGLGGNEQFF	TGTGCCAGCAGCTCCCAAGGCTTAGGGGGGAATGAGCAGTTCTTC
TRBV15	TRBJ1-5	once	NA	CATGGGHVNQPQHF	TGTGCCACCGGCGGTGGACACGTTAATCAGCCCCAGCATTTT
TRBV10-3	TRBJ1-4	NA	NA	CAISERIGEKLFF	TGTGCCATCAGTGAACGTATTGGAGAAAAACTGTTTTTT
TRBV7-2	TRBJ2-2	once	NA	CASSVHTGELFF	TGTGCCAGCAGCGTCCACACCGGGGAGCTGTTTTTT
TRBV7-2	TRBJ1-3	NA	NA	CASSFDGNTIYF	TGTGCCAGCAGCTTCGACGGAAACACCATATATTTT
TRBV5-1	TRBJ1-6	NA	TRBD1	CASSIQGASSPLHF	TGCGCCAGCAGTATCCAGGGGGCCAGTTCCCCCCTCCACTTT
TRBV19	TRBJ1-6	NA	NA	CASSLREGTNSPLHF	TGTGCCAGTAGTTTGCGGGAGGGCACAAATTCACCCCTCCACTTT
TRBV6-6	TRBJ1-1	NA	TRBD1	CASRVMGQGLNTEAFF	TGTGCCAGCAGGGTTATGGGACAGGGGTTGAACACTGAAGCTTTCTTT
TRBV11-3	TRBJ2-3	NA	NA	CASSLDSRQPHTDTQYF	TGTGCCAGCAGCTTAGATTCGCGACAGCCCCACACAGATACGCAGTATTTT
TRBV28	TRBJ1-2	NA	NA	CASDRIEGVGVDDYGYTF	TGTGCCAGCGACCGGATAGAAGGGGTAGGGGTAGACGACTATGGCTACACCTTC
TRBV28	TRBJ1-6	NA	TRBD1	CASRPAGTGESPLHF	TGTGCCAGCAGGCCTGCCGGGACAGGCGAGTCACCCCTCCACTTT
TRBV30	TRBJ2-7	NA	NA	CAWSVAHEQYF	TGTGCCTGGAGTGTGGCGCACGAGCAGTACTTC
TRBV3-1/TRBV3-2	TRBJ1-6	NA	NA	CASSDRSGSYNSPLHF	TGTGCCAGCAGCGACAGGTCAGGGTCCTATAATTCACCCCTCCACTTT
TRBV3-1/TRBV3-2	TRBJ1-4	NA	TRBD1	CASSVGTDNEKLFF	TGTGCCAGCAGCGTTGGGACAGACAATGAAAAACTGTTTTTT
TRBV10-3	TRBJ1-1	NA	NA	CAPEGGLKNTEAFF	TGTGCCCCCGAGGGGGGTCTGAAAAACACTGAAGCTTTCTTT
TRBV28	TRBJ1-4	NA	NA	CASSFPPDNEKLFF	TGTGCCAGCAGTTTCCCTCCAGATAATGAAAAACTGTTTTTT
TRBV30	TRBJ2-1	NA	TRBD2	CAWSAGGPRYEQFF	TGTGCCTGGAGTGCGGGAGGGCCCCGGTATGAGCAGTTCTTC
TRBV5-5	TRBJ1-3	NA	NA	CASSWGNTIYF	TGTGCCAGCAGTTGGGGAAACACCATATATTTT
TRBV27	TRBJ2-3	NA	TRBD2	CASSWGGGTDTQYF	TGTGCCAGCAGTTGGGGCGGGGGAACAGATACGCAGTATTTT
TRBV10-3	TRBJ2-7	once	NA	CAISEYEARQPHYEQYF	TGTGCCATCAGTGAATACGAGGCCCGACAGCCTCACTACGAGCAGTACTTC
TRBV29-1	TRBJ2-5	NA	NA	CSAILAPSETQYF	TGCAGCGCGATCTTGGCACCCTCGGAGACCCAGTACTTC
TRBV7-8	TRBJ2-1	NA	NA	CASSLEGGGASYNEQFF	TGTGCCAGCAGCTTAGAAGGTGGGGGCGCCTCCTACAATGAGCAGTTCTTC
TRBV14	TRBJ1-6	NA	NA	CASSLGVSNSPLHF	TGTGCCAGCAGCCTGGGGGTTTCTAATTCACCCCTCCACTTT
TRBV5-4	TRBJ1-2	NA	TRBD1	CASSLAYGQGSNYGYTF	TGTGCCAGCAGCTTGGCCTACGGACAGGGATCTAACTATGGCTACACCTTC
TRBV7-2	TRBJ1-2	NA	TRBD1	CASNWDRANYGYTF	TGTGCCAGCAACTGGGACAGGGCTAACTATGGCTACACCTTC
TRBV5-1	TRBJ2-2	NA	NA	CASSLTSGTTGELFF	TGCGCCAGCAGCCTTACCTCGGGAACGACCGGGGAGCTGTTTTTT
TRBV28	TRBJ2-7	NA	TRBD2	CASSFGTTSSYEQYF	TGTGCCAGCAGTTTTGGGACTACAAGCTCCTACGAGCAGTACTTC
TRBV19	TRBJ2-1	NA	NA	CASSIKPRDPGQFF	TGTGCCAGTAGTATAAAGCCCCGGGACCCAGGACAGTTCTTC
TRBV19	TRBJ1-2	NA	TRBD1	CAIDDPTGNYGYTF	TGTGCCATCGACGACCCGACAGGGAACTATGGCTACACCTTC
TRBV18	TRBJ1-3	once	TRBD1	CASSPRIVTGGVDTIYF	TGTGCCAGCTCACCCCGAATAGTAACAGGGGGCGTGGACACCATATATTTT
TRBV10-3	TRBJ1-1	NA	TRBD1	CAISGTENTEAFF	TGTGCCATCAGCGGGACAGAGAACACTGAAGCTTTCTTT
TRBV28	TRBJ1-2	NA	NA	CASSFLGREGYGYTF	TGTGCCAGCAGTTTTCTAGGCAGGGAGGGTTATGGCTACACCTTC
TRBV28	TRBJ2-7	NA	NA	CASSTGAYEQYF	TGTGCCAGCAGTACGGGAGCCTACGAGCAGTACTTC
TRBV6-4	TRBJ2-7	NA	NA	CASSDSPGSSYEQYF	TGTGCCAGCAGTGACTCGCCAGGGAGCTCCTACGAGCAGTACTTC
TRBV7-2	TRBJ2-3	NA	NA	CASSLEGGRAGDADTQYF	TGTGCCAGCAGCTTAGAGGGGGGGAGGGCCGGTGACGCAGATACGCAGTATTTT
TRBV30	TRBJ1-3	NA	NA	CAWSVLGSGNTIYF	TGTGCCTGGAGTGTACTCGGCTCTGGAAACACCATATATTTT
TRBV7-9	TRBJ2-4	NA	TRBD1	CASSLGDRNIQYF	TGTGCCAGCAGCTTAGGGGACAGAAACATTCAGTACTTC
TRBV6-5	TRBJ2-3	NA	NA	CASSYGGPGADTQYF	TGTGCCAGCAGTTACGGGGGGCCTGGGGCAGATACGCAGTATTTT
TRBV29-1	TRBJ2-7	NA	NA	CSVVPGPGNEQYF	TGCAGCGTCGTACCGGGCCCCGGCAACGAGCAGTACTTC
TRBV19	TRBJ2-6	NA	NA	CASALGSSGANVLTF	TGTGCCAGTGCCCTCGGGAGTTCTGGGGCCAACGTCCTGACTTTC
TRBV2	TRBJ1-6	NA	NA	CASSPGGAVSPLHF	TGTGCCAGCAGCCCGGGAGGCGCGGTTTCACCCCTCCACTTT
TRBV5-1	TRBJ1-6	NA	NA	CASSLISGEASPLHF	TGCGCCAGCAGCTTGATATCAGGGGAGGCTTCACCCCTCCACTTT